This TCR beta chain comes out of a study of blood T cell repertoires in COVID-19. The overall study: Sites in the United States, Italy and Spain provided acute and convalescent COVID-19 samples.

Per germline, CDR1 SGHTA and CDR2 FQGNSA. V was clipped by 6 bases and J by 8 bases; unmatched bases: 16. CDR3 size: 16 residues. Clones were sequenced by immunoSEQ multiplex PCR, and TCRdb holds only the in-frame ones, with some missing. The sample lists approximately 300,000 clones; over 75% were seen once. The chain has TRBV7-2 and TRBJ1-2; 9 bases agree with TRBD1. The receptor's source is a woman aged 25 to 45 who had recovered from COVID-19. Sequencing was carried out using PBMCs or T cells enriched from blood (not recorded which). CDR3 sequence reads: CASSRIPGQGSDGYTF. The DNA for the CDR3 is TGTGCCAGCAGTCGTATCCCGGGACAGGGATCAGACGGCTACACCTTC.